These 28 T cell receptor beta chains share one sample of origin, sequenced in a study of T-cell reconstitution after alpha-beta-depleted transplantation in children (dated by TCRdb to 2016 to 2017). Library preparation used PCR. Sequenced on an Illumina HiSeq 2500. TCR library preparation used molecular barcoding, with unique molecular identifiers applied to normalize quantification of the TCRbeta repertoire. TCRdb's own reprocessing of the public reads used fastp at Q25 and MiXCR and kept productive beta chains. Each entry is one CDR3 protein sequence, shown with its most common DNA and genes. A total of some 600,000 distinct CDR3 sequences appear in this sample, around 17% of them only once. 1.1% of the sample goes to the ten largest clones. The material was PBMCs from the stem cell graft donor, obtained from the stem cell graft. The receptors derive from a human donor who donated a stem cell graft to a child with acute myeloid leukemia.

This clonotype was found many times. The J gene is TRBJ2-7, the V gene TRBV7-2, with 7 bases that match TRBD1. The CDR3 runs 15 residues. CDR1 is SGHTA and CDR2 is FQGNSA in the germline V gene. Trimming at V came to 0 bases and at J to 5 bases, leaving 7 bases not matched to a gene. The CDR3 DNA reads TGTGCCAGCAGCTTAGCTGGTAGGGGGCAGGACGAGCAGTACTTC. It is translated as CASSLAGRGQDEQYF.

This clonotype was found a few times. The rearrangement joins TRBV27 to TRBJ2-7; 9 nucleotides agree with TRBD1. Germline CDR1 and CDR2: MNHEY and SMNVEV (reference sequence). This CDR3 has 12 amino acids. This CDR3 reads CLTGTGRYEQYV. CDR3 bases: TGCCTAACCGGGACAGGGCGGTACGAGCAGTACGTC.

This clonotype occurred a few times. The chain has TRBV7-2 and TRBJ2-1; no firm D call. With 4 bases removed from V and 8 bases from J, the gap between germline ends came to 9 bases. This CDR3 has 12 residues. The V gene's germline CDR1 is SGHTA and CDR2 FQGNSA. For the CDR3, the DNA is TGTGCCAGCAGCTCCCTGCTCGATGAGCAGTTCTTC. Its translation is CASSSLLDEQFF.

The chain recombines TRBV5-5 with TRBJ2-5, with TRBD1 as a possible D gene (5 bases). CDR1 and CDR2 from the germline V gene are SGHKS and YYEKEE (reference sequence). The V gene lost 4 bases and the J gene lost 3 bases, with 10 bases spanning the gap. The CDR3 covers 13 residues. The CDR3 reads CASSPGIEETQYF. The CDR3 region has the DNA TGTGCCAGCAGCCCAGGGATCGAAGAGACCCAGTACTTC.

The V call is TRBV12-2, the J call TRBJ1-3; the D segment call TRBD1 is taken from the table without a DNA check. TRBV12-2 is recorded as a pseudogene. The CDR3 covers 17 residues. The CDR3 loop reads CASRLDRQGLSGNTIYF. The CDR3 DNA follows: TGTGCAAGTCGCTTAGACCGACAGGGACTCTCTGGAAACACCATATATTTT.

This clonotype turned up a few times. This sequence joins TRBV7-2 and TRBJ1-6; 7 nucleotides match TRBD1. Germline CDR1 SGHTA, CDR2 FQGNSA. The CDR3 has 15 amino acids. After removal of 1 base from V and 7 bases from J, the junction contained 4 bases not matched to a gene. This chain's CDR3 is CASSLEGGRNSPLHF. Written as DNA, the CDR3 is TGTGCCAGCAGCTTAGAAGGGGGCAGAAATTCACCCCTCCACTTT.

The chain carries TRBV5-1 and TRBJ1-2, with 7 bases aligning to TRBD1. J was trimmed by 3 bases and V by 5 bases; bases with no gene match: 10. Per germline, CDR1 SGHRS and CDR2 YFSETQ. The length of the CDR3 is 15 residues. CDR3 nucleotide sequence: TGCGCCAGCAGTCCTGACCCGGGACAGCACTATGGCTACACCTTC. Translating gives CASSPDPGQHYGYTF.

This clonotype has only a few counts. CDR3: CASSDPAGPNEKLFF. CDR3 DNA sequence: TGCGCCAGCAGTGACCCAGCAGGACCTAATGAAAAACTGTTTTTT. The chain combines TRBV10-1 with TRBJ1-4; no definite D call. The length of the CDR3 is 15 residues. The germline CDR1 and CDR2 sequences are WNHNN and SYGVQD (reference sequence). The germline V and J ends were trimmed by 3 bases and 3 bases, with 11 bases remaining between them.

This clonotype was picked up many times. J is TRBJ2-7 and V is TRBV12-3 or TRBV12-4; 12 nucleotides agree with TRBD2. Germline trimming cut 6 bases from V and 0 bases from J; bases unmatched to any gene: 3. CDR3 length: 15 residues. As DNA, the CDR3 is TGTGCCAGCAGACGGACTAGCGGGGACTCCTACGAGCAGTACTTC. This encodes CASRRTSGDSYEQYF.

This clonotype was observed at least ten times. V gene TRBV6-6 combines with J gene TRBJ2-5, with 7 bases lining up with TRBD2. The CDR3 totals 15 residues. CDR1 is MNHNY, CDR2 SVGAGI, per germline (reference sequence). V dropped 3 bases and J dropped 4; count of bases not matched to a gene: 8. The CDR3 DNA reads as TGTGCCAGCAGTTATTCCGGGGGGTCTGGAGAGACCCAGTACTTC. Translating it yields CASSYSGGSGETQYF.

Note on this clonotype: A read error is possible here, since a much larger clone lies one base away. V and J are TRBV20-1 and TRBJ1-5, with a possible D match to TRBD1 (5 bases). The CDR3 covers 14 residues. V lost 6 bases to trimming and J lost 7 bases, with 19 bases between them. CDR1 DFQATT and CDR2 SNEGSKA come from the germline V gene (reference sequence). The CDR3 DNA reads TGCAGTGCGGGGCAGCGTGCGACGTTGCAGCCCCAGCATTTT. Protein: CSAGQRATLQPQHF.

A few counts support this clonotype. The genes are TRBV20-1 and TRBJ2-2; weak D call: TRBD2 (5 bases). The CDR3 extends over 16 amino acids. Germline loops: CDR1 DFQATT, CDR2 SNEGSKA (reference sequence). V gave up 1 base and J gave up 2 bases, with 14 bases separating them. In DNA, the CDR3 is TGCAGTGCTAGAGGGGGTGCTAGCATAAACACCGGGGAGCTGTTTTTT. The encoded protein is CSARGGASINTGELFF.

The chain recombines TRBV20-1 with TRBJ2-1; 8 nucleotides align to TRBD1. The germline V gene has CDR1 DFQATT and CDR2 SNEGSKA (reference sequence). This CDR3 region has 13 residues. Trimming cost V 8 bases and J 2 bases; bases outside gene matches: 5. In DNA, the CDR3 is TGCAGTAGCTTGACAGGGGCCTACAATGAGCAGTTCTTC. It yields the protein CSSLTGAYNEQFF.

This clonotype was found once. A read error is possible here, since a much larger clone lies one base away. The chain employs TRBV20-1 and TRBJ1-5, with 9 nucleotides matching TRBD1. The length of the CDR3 is 13 residues. Germline V gene sequence: CDR1 DFQATT, CDR2 SNEGSKA (reference sequence). V lost 7 bases and J lost 8; bases outside the gene matches: 9. CDR3 loop: CSVPGQGNEPQHF. The CDR3 DNA is TGCAGTGTACCGGGACAGGGAAATGAGCCCCAGCATTTT.

At least ten counts were recorded for this clonotype. The chain carries TRBV12-3 or TRBV12-4 and TRBJ2-1, with 9 bases matching TRBD1. After removal of 2 bases from V and 5 bases from J, the junction contained 4 bases not matched to a gene. The CDR3 extends over 15 amino acids. The CDR3 sequence is CASSLPGQGNNEQFF. DNA of the CDR3: TGTGCCAGCAGTTTACCCGGACAGGGGAACAATGAGCAGTTCTTC.

This clonotype was seen ten or more times. Here the CDR3 DNA reads TGCAGCGTTGCCGCGATTTCGAACACTGAAGCTTTCTTT. Its protein is CSVAAISNTEAFF. V is TRBV29-1 and J is TRBJ1-1, with D uncertain. Trimming left V 4 bases short and J 1 base short, with 10 bases between. This CDR3 is 13 amino acids long. CDR1 is SQVTM and CDR2 is ANQGSEA in the germline V gene.

This clonotype showed up just a few times. The chain employs TRBV29-1 and TRBJ1-1, with unresolved D. From germline, CDR1 is SQVTM and CDR2 ANQGSEA. The CDR3 consists of 11 residues. Trimming removed 7 bases at V and 0 bases at J, with 6 bases between. DNA of the CDR3: TGCAGCGGATCAATGAACACTGAAGCTTTCTTT. Translating it yields CSGSMNTEAFF.

CDR3 DNA sequence: TGTGCCAGCAGCCAAGCGGGACTAGCGGAGACCCAGTACTTC. Its translation: CASSQAGLAETQYF. The rearrangement uses TRBV4-2 and TRBJ2-5; 10 bases map to TRBD2. CDR1 and CDR2 (germline): LGHNA, YNFKEQ. The CDR3 extends over 14 amino acids. V was pared by 1 base and J by 5 bases, with 1 base of the junction left unmatched.

This clonotype has at least ten counts. V and J are TRBV29-1 and TRBJ1-2, with D perhaps matching TRBD1 (5 bases). There are 11 residues in the CDR3. Germline CDR1 is SQVTM and CDR2 is ANQGSEA. Between the trimmed V and J ends, which lost 4 bases and 8 bases, there was a span of 11 bases. CDR3 DNA sequence: TGCAGCGTTGTCAGGGAAGACGGCTACACCTTC. Its protein is CSVVREDGYTF.

This clonotype was observed at least ten times. This chain links TRBV27 with TRBJ2-1; 10 bases map to TRBD2. CDR3 length equals 15 residues. The V gene's germline CDR1 is MNHEY and CDR2 SMNVEV (reference sequence). V was clipped by 5 bases and J by 6 bases; unmatched bases: 7. The CDR3 is CASSPSGGAGNEQFF. The CDR3 DNA reads TGTGCCAGCAGTCCGAGCGGGGGGGCCGGCAATGAGCAGTTCTTC.

About this clonotype itself: A much more abundant neighbour one base away suggests this may be a read error. The chain has TRBV29-1 and TRBJ1-2, with TRBD1 matching 7 bases. The V gene end was trimmed by 1 base and the J gene end by 4 bases; junction bases not matched to a gene: 9. The CDR3 has 15 amino acids. Per germline, CDR1 SQVTM and CDR2 ANQGSEA. For the CDR3, the DNA is TGCAGCGTTGAAGGCGGGTGGGCAGGGGGCTATGGCTACACCTTC. Its translation is CSVEGGWAGGYGYTF.

This clonotype occurred many times. The genes are TRBV5-1 and TRBJ1-2; D is unresolved. The CDR3 is made up of 13 amino acids. Between the trimmed V and J ends, which lost 7 bases and 3 bases, there was a span of 13 bases. Germline V lookup: CDR1 SGHRS, CDR2 YFSETQ. The CDR3 coding sequence is TGCGCCAGCGGTAAGGAGGTGGACTATGGCTACACCTTC. Protein sequence: CASGKEVDYGYTF.

With regard to this clonotype: An end of the junction does not agree with germline; a read error may underlie this. The rearrangement uses TRBV7-3 and TRBJ1-1; D is undetermined. The CDR3 covers 14 residues. CDR1 is SGHTA, CDR2 FQGTGA, per germline. The CDR3 sequence: CASSLNTGNTEPFF. CDR3 coding DNA: TGTGCCAGCAGCTTAAACACGGGGAACACTGAACCTTTCTTT.

In its sample, this clonotype was seen many times. The chain is built from TRBV20-1 and TRBJ1-2; 8 bases are shared with TRBD1. The CDR3 spans 15 residues. CDR1 is DFQATT, CDR2 SNEGSKA, per germline (reference sequence). V gave up 5 bases and J gave up 2 bases; unmatched junction bases: 10. This chain's CDR3 is CSADSLDRANYGYTF. The CDR3 DNA sequence: TGCAGTGCTGATTCTCTGGACAGGGCAAACTATGGCTACACCTTC.

This clonotype was detected ten times or more. The chain combines TRBV20-1 with TRBJ2-7; D perhaps matches TRBD2 (7 bases). Trimming took 1 base from V and 7 from J, leaving 14 bases between them. There are 13 residues in the CDR3. CDR1 is DFQATT and CDR2 is SNEGSKA in the germline V gene (reference sequence). The CDR3, as DNA: TGCAGTGCTAGAGGACAGGCCGGGAGGGAGCAGTACTTC. As protein: CSARGQAGREQYF.

In its sample, this clonotype was seen a few times. The chain uses TRBV5-1 and TRBJ2-2; D possibly uses TRBD1 or TRBD2 (5 bases each). This CDR3 is 15 amino acids long. Trimming cost V 4 bases and J 3 bases, with 13 bases left between them. Germline-derived CDR1 and CDR2 are SGHRS and YFSETQ. This CDR3 is CASSIPGRDTGELFF. The CDR3 DNA sequence: TGCGCCAGCAGCATACCGGGACGGGACACCGGGGAGCTGTTTTTT.

This clonotype has more than one count but fewer than ten. V usage is TRBV7-6 and J usage is TRBJ2-2; 10 bases fit TRBD2. This CDR3 spans 16 amino acids. Trimming at V came to 5 bases and at J to 2 bases, leaving 5 bases not matched to a gene. Germline V gene sequence: CDR1 SGHVS, CDR2 FNYEAQ. CDR3 DNA: TGTGCCAGCAGCCTCACTAGCGGGACAAACACCGGGGAGCTGTTTTTT. Its translation: CASSLTSGTNTGELFF.

The chain carries TRBV7-2 and TRBJ1-1, with D possibly being TRBD1 (5 bases). The CDR3 has 15 amino acids. Per germline, CDR1 SGHTA and CDR2 FQGNSA. With 1 base removed from V and 7 bases from J, the gap between germline ends came to 16 bases. This CDR3 reads CASSLGDRGISEAFF. The CDR3 nucleotides read TGTGCCAGCAGCTTAGGGGATCGGGGGATCAGTGAAGCTTTCTTT.